Here is one T cell receptor beta chain with its context. These data come from a study of blood T cell repertoires in COVID-19. Study-level background: Some COVID-19 samples were acute and others convalescent; all came from the United States, Italy and Spain. From T cells, B-cell-depleted T cells, or PBMCs came the material, which was cDNA or gDNA.

Germline CDR1 MGHRA, CDR2 YSYEKL. The CDR3 loop spans 16 amino acids. Trimming shortened V by 1 base and J by 6 bases, and 18 bases separated the two germline ends. In the original processing: Amplification of reference gene primers was used by the study to estimate nucleated cell counts. Here immunoSEQ multiplex PCR was the method, and the copy in TCRdb shows in-frame clones only, minus some. Clone size and V and J calls were adopted from that table, with D and trimming inferred from the DNA. The repertoire holds 100,000 or so clones, with 75% to 95% as singletons. The TCR comes from a man between 18 and 29 years old with acute or convalescent COVID-19. The V and J genes are TRBV4-1 and TRBJ1-1, with D perhaps matching TRBD1 (5 bases). Sequencing was carried out using peripheral blood. CDR3 nucleotides: TGCGCCAGCAGCCAAGGACGTCTGGGGGGAGAGGCTGAAGCTTTCTTT. Amino acid sequence: CASSQGRLGGEAEAFF.